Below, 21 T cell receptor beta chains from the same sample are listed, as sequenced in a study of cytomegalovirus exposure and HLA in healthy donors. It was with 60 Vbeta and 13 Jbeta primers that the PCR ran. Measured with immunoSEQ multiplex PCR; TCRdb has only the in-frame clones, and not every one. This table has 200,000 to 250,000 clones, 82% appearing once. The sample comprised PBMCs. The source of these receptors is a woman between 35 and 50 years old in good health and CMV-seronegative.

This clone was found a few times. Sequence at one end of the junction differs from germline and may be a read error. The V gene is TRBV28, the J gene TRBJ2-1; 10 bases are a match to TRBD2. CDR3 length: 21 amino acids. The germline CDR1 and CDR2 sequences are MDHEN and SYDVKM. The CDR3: CASSLLTWGLASQKDYNEQFF. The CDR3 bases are TGTGCCAGCAGCTTATTGACCTGGGGACTAGCGTCCCAAAAGGACTACAATGAGCAGTTCTTC.

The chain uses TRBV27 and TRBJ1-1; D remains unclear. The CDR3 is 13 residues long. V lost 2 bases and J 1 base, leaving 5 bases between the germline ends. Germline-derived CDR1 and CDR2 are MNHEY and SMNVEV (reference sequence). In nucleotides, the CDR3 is TGTGCCAGCAGTTTACTCGGGAACACTGAAGCTTTCTTT. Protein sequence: CASSLLGNTEAFF.

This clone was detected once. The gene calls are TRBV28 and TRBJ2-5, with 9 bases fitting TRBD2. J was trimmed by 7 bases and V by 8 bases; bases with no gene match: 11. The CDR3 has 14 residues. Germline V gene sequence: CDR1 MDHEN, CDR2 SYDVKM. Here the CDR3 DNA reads TGTGCCAGCTCAGTTCTTAGCGGGAGCCTGACCCAGTACTTC. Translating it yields CASSVLSGSLTQYF.

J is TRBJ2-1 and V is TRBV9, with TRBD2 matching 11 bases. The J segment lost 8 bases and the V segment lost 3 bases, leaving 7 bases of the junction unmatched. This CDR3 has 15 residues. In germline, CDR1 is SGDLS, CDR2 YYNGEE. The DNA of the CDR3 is TGTGCCAGCAGCGGTCTAGCGGGAGGAGGGGATGAGCAGTTCTTC. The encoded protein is CASSGLAGGGDEQFF.

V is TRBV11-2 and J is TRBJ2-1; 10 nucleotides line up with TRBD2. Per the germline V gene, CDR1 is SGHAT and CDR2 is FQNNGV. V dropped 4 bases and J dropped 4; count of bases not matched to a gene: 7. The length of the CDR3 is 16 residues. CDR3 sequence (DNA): TGTGCCAGCAGCTCTCAACTAGCGGGGAAGTACAATGAGCAGTTCTTC. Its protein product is CASSSQLAGKYNEQFF.

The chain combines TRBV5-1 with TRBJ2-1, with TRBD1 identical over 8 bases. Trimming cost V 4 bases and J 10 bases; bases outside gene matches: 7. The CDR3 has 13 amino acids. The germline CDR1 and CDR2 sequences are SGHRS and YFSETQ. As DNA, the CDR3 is TGCGCCAGCAGCATACAGACAGGGGTCGAGCAGTTCTTC. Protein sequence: CASSIQTGVEQFF.

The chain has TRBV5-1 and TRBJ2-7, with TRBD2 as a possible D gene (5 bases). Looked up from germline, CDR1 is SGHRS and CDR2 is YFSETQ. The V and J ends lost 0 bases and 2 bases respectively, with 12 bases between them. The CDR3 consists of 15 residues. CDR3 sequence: CASSLGGLETYEQYF. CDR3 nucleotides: TGCGCCAGCAGCTTGGGCGGACTCGAGACCTACGAGCAGTACTTC.

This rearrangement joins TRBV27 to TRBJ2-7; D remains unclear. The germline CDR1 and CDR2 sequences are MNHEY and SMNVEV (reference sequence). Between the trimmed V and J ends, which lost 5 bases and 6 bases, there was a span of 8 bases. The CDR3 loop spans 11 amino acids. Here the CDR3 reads CASSQHREQYF. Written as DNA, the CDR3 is TGTGCCAGCAGTCAACATCGCGAGCAGTACTTC.

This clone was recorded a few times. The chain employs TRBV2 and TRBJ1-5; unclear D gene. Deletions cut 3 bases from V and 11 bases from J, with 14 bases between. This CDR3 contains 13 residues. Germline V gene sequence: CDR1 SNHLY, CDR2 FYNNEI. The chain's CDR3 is CASSDHTGLAQHF. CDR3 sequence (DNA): TGTGCCAGCAGTGATCACACGGGTTTAGCCCAGCATTTT. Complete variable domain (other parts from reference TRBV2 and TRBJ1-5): EPEVTQTPSHQVTQMGQEVILRCVPISNHLYFYWYRQILGQKVEFLVSFYNNEISEKSEIFDDQFSVERPDGSNFTLKIRSTKLEDSAMYFCASSDHTGLAQHFGDGTRLSIL.

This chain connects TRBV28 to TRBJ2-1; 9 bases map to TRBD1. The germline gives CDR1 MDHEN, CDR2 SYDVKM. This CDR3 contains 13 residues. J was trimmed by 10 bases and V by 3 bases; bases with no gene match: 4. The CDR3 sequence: CASSLGQGWEQFF. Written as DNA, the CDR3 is TGTGCCAGCAGTTTGGGACAGGGCTGGGAGCAGTTCTTC.

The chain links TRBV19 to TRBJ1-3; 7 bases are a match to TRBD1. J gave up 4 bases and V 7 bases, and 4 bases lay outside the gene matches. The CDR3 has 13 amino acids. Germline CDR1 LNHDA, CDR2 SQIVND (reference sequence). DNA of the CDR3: TGTGCCAGTACCCGACAGGGCGGAAACACCATATATTTT. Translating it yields CASTRQGGNTIYF.

DNA for the CDR3: TGTGCCAGTAGTATAGGGACAGGGGGAGGCGGTGAGCAGTTCTTC. It encodes CASSIGTGGGGEQFF. This chain joins TRBV19 and TRBJ2-1; 10 nucleotides match TRBD1. Looked up from germline, CDR1 is LNHDA and CDR2 is SQIVND (reference sequence). The CDR3 is made up of 15 amino acids. J was trimmed by 9 bases and V by 1 base; bases with no gene match: 6.

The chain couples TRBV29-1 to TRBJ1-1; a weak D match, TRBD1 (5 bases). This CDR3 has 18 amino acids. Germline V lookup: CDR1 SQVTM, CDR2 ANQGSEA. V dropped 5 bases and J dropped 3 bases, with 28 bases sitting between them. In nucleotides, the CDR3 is TGCAGCGTTCGTCCTGTGTTTCGGGGGGGTGAAAGGGACACTGAAGCTTTCTTT. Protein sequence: CSVRPVFRGGERDTEAFF.

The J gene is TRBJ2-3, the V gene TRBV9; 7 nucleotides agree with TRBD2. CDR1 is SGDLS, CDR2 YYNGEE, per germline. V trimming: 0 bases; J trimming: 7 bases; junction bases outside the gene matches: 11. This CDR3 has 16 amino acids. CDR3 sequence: CASSVGGGRGAYTQYF. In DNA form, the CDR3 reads TGTGCCAGCAGCGTAGGAGGAGGGAGGGGTGCATATACGCAGTATTTT.

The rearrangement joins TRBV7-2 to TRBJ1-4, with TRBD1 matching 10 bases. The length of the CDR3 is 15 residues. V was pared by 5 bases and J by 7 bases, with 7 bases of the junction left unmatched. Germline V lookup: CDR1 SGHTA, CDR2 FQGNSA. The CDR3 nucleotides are TGTGCCAGCAGCGGAGACAGGGGGCGCGGTGAAAAACTGTTTTTT. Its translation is CASSGDRGRGEKLFF.

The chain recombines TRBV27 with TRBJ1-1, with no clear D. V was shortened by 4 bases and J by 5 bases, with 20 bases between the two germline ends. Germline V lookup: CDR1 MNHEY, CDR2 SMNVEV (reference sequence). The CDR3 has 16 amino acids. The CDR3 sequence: CASSSVVGWRYTEAFF. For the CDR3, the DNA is TGTGCCAGCAGTTCTGTGGTTGGTTGGAGATATACTGAAGCTTTCTTT.

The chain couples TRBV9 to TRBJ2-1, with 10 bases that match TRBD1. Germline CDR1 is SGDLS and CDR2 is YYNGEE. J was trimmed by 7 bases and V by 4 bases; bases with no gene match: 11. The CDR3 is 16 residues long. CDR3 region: CASSPSTGQGWNEQFF. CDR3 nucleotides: TGTGCCAGCAGCCCCAGTACGGGACAGGGGTGGAATGAGCAGTTCTTC.

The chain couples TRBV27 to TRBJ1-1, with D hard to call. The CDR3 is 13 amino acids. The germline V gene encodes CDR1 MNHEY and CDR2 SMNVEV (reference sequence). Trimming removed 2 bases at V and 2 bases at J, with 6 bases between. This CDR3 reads CASSLPGNTEAFF. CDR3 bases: TGTGCCAGCAGTTTACCAGGAAACACTGAAGCTTTCTTT.

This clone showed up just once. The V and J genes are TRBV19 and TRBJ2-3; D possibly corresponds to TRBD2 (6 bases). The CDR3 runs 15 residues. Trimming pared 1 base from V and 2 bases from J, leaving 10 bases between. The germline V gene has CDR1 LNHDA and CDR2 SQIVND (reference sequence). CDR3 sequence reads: CASSIVSGTTDTQYF. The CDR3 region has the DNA TGTGCCAGTAGTATAGTTAGCGGAACCACAGATACGCAGTATTTT.

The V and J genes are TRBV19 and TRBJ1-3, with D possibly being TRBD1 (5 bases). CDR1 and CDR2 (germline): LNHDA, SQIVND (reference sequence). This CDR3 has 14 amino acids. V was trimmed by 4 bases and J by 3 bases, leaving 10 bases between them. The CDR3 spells CASSTGHIGNTIYF. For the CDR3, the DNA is TGTGCCAGTAGTACAGGGCATATTGGAAACACCATATATTTT.

The CDR3 region has the DNA TGCGCCAGCAGCGAGGGACTGAGATACGCAGATACGCAGTATTTT. This encodes CASSEGLRYADTQYF. This sequence joins TRBV5-1 and TRBJ2-3; TRBD2 is a possible D gene (6 bases). This CDR3 spans 15 amino acids. Germline V gene sequence: CDR1 SGHRS, CDR2 YFSETQ. V was cut by 4 bases and J by 4 bases, with 16 bases left in between.